A single sample is the source of the 2 T cell receptor beta chains below, sequenced in a study of a mutant IDH1 vaccine in newly diagnosed glioma. The sample's time point: week 23, last vaccination. The vaccine gave 300 ug of a 20-mer mutant IDH1 peptide subcutaneously per dose. These receptors have no identified antigens. Profiling relied on immunoSEQ multiplex PCR, and the TCRdb table lists in-frame clones only, not all of them. In the table there are 50,000 to 70,000 clones, around 87% of which are singletons. The sample here was PBMCs, taken from a glioma patient whose treatment included an IDH1 peptide vaccine. The receptors originated from a man in his forties with glioma.

The chain carries TRBV7-9 and TRBJ1-1, with 7 bases aligning to TRBD1. The J segment lost 3 bases and the V segment lost 2 bases, leaving 6 bases of the junction unmatched. This CDR3 contains 15 residues. The germline V gene has CDR1 SEHNR and CDR2 FQNEAQ (reference sequence). CDR3 loop: CASSLFLQGHTEAFF. As DNA, the CDR3 is TGTGCCAGCAGCTTATTTTTACAGGGGCACACTGAAGCTTTCTTT.

The chain employs TRBV5-6 and TRBJ2-5; 7 nucleotides agree with TRBD1. Germline V lookup: CDR1 SGHDT, CDR2 YYEEEE. There are 15 residues in the CDR3. V shed 0 bases, J shed 4 bases, and the junction held 6 bases outside the gene matches. The CDR3 DNA is TGTGCCAGCAGCTTGGCGGGCAGGGGGATAGAGACCCAGTACTTC. It encodes CASSLAGRGIETQYF.